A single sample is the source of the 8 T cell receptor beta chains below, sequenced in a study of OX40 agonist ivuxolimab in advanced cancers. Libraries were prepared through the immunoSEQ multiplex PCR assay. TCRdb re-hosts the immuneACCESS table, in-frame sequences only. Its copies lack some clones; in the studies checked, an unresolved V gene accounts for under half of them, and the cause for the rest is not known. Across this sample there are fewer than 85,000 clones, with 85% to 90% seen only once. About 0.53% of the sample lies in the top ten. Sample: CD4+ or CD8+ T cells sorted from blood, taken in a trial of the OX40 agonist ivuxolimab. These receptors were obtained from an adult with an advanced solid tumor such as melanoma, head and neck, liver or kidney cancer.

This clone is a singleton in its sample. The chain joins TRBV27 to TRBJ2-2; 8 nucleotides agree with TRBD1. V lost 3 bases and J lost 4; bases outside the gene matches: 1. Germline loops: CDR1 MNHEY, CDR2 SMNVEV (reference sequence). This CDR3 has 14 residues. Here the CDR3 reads CASSFQGATGELFF. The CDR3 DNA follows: TGTGCCAGCAGTTTTCAGGGGGCCACCGGGGAGCTGTTTTTT.

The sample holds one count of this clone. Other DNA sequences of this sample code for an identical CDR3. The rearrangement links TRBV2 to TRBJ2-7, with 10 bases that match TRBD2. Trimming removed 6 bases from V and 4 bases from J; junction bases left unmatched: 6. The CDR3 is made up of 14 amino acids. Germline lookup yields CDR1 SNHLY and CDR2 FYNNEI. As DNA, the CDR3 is TGTGCCAGCAGGCGGCTAGCGGGAGTTTACGAGCAGTACTTC. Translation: CASRRLAGVYEQYF.

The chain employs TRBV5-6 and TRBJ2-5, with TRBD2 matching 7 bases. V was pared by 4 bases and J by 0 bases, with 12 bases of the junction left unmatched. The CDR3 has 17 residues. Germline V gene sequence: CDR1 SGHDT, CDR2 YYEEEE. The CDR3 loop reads CASSPGGSGVYQETQYF. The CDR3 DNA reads TGTGCCAGCAGCCCAGGCGGGAGCGGGGTGTACCAAGAGACCCAGTACTTC.

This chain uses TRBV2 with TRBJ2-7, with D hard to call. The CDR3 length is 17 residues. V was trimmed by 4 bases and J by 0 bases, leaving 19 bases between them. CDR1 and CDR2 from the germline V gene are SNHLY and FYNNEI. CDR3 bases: TGTGCCAGCAGTGGTTTCTCCCCCCCGGGCCACTCCTACGAGCAGTACTTC. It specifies CASSGFSPPGHSYEQYF.

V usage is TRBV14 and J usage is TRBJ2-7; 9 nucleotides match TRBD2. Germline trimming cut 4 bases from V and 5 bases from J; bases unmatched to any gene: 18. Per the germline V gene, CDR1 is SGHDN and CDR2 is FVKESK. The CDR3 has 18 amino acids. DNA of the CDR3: TGTGCCAGCAGCCGGAACTTTGGGAGAGCGGGAGGACAAAACGAGCAGTACTTC. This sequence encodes CASSRNFGRAGGQNEQYF.

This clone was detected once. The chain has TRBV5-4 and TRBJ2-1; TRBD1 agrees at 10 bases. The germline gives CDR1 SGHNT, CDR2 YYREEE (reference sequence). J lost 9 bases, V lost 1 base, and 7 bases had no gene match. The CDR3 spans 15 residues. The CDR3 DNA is TGTGCCAGCAGCTTGAGACAGGGGGCGGGCGGTGAGCAGTTCTTC. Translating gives CASSLRQGAGGEQFF.

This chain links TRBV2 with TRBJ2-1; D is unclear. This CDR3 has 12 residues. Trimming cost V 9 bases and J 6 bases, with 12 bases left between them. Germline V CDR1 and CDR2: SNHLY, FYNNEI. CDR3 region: CASKRAANEQFF. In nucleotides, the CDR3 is TGTGCCAGTAAAAGGGCAGCCAATGAGCAGTTCTTC.

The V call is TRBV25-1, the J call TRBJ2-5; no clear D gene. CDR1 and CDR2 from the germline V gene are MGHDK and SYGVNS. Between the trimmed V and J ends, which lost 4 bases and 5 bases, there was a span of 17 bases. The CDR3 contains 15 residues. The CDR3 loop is CASSGFTGSSETQYF. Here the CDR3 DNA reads TGTGCCAGCAGTGGCTTTACCGGGTCCTCGGAGACCCAGTACTTC.